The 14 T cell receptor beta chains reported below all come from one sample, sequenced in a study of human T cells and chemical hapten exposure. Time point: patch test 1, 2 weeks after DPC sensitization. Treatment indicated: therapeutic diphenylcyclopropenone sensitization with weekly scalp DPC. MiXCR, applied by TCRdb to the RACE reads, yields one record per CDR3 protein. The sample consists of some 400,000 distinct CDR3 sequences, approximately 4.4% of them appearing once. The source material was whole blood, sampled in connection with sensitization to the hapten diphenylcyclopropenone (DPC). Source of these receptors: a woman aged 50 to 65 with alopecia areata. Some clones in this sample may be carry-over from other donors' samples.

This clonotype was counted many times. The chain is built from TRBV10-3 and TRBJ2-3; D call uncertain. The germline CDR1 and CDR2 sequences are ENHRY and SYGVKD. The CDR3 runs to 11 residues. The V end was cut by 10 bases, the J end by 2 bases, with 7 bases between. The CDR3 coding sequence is TGTGCCACCGGGTTCACAGATACGCAGTATTTT. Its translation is CATGFTDTQYF.

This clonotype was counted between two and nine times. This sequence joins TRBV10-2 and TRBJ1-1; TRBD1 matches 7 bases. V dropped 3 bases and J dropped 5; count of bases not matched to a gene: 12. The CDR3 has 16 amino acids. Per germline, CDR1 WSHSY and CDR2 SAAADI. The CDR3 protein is CASSERTGWGQTEAFF. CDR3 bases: TGCGCCAGCAGTGAACGGACAGGCTGGGGGCAGACTGAAGCTTTCTTT.

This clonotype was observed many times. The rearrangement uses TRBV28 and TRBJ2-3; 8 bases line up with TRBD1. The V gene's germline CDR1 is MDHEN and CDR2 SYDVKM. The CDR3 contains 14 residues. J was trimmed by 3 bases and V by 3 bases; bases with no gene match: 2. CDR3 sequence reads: CASSLQGATDTQYF. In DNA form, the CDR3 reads TGTGCCAGCAGTTTGCAGGGGGCTACAGATACGCAGTATTTT.

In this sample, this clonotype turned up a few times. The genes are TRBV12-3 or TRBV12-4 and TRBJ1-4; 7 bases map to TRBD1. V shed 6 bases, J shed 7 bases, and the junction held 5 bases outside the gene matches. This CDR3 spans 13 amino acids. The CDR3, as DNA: TGTGCCAGCAGCCAGGGGGTGGGTGAAAAACTGTTTTTT. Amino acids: CASSQGVGEKLFF.

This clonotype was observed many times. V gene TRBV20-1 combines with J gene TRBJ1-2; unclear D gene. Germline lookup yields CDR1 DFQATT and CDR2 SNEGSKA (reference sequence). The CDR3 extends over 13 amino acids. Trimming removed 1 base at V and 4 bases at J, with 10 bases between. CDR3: CSARGTAVYGYTF. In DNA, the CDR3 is TGCAGTGCTAGAGGGACCGCAGTCTATGGCTACACCTTC.

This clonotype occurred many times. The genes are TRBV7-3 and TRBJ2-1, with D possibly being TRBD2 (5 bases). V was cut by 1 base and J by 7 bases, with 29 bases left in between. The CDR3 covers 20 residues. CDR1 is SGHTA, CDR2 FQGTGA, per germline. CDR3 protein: CASSLILLGDDGSLSNEQFF. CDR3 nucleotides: TGTGCCAGCAGCTTAATATTACTAGGTGACGACGGCAGCTTATCGAATGAGCAGTTCTTC.

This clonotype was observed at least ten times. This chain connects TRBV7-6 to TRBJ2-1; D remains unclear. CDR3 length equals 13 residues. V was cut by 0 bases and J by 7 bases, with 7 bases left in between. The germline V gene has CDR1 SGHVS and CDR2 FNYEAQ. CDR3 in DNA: TGTGCCAGCAGCTTAGCCACCGGGAATGAGCAGTTCTTC. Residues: CASSLATGNEQFF.

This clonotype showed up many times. CDR3 amino acids: CASSRRQGTNEKLFF. CDR3 in DNA: TGTGCCAGCAGCCGGAGACAGGGAACTAATGAAAAACTGTTTTTT. This chain joins TRBV14 and TRBJ1-4; 7 positions match TRBD1. Germline CDR1 is SGHDN and CDR2 is FVKESK. V was clipped by 4 bases and J by 1 base; unmatched bases: 3. The CDR3 consists of 15 residues.

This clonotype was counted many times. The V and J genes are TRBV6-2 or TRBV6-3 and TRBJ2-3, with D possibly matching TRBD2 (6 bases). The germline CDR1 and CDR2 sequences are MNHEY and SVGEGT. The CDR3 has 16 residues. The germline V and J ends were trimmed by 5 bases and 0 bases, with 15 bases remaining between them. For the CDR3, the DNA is TGTGCCAGCAGTACCCAGGGACTTTCTAGCACAGATACGCAGTATTTT. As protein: CASSTQGLSSTDTQYF.

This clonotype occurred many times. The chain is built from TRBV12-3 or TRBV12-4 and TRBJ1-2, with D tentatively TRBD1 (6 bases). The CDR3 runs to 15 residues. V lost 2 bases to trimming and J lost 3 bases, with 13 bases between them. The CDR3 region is CASSLNPAGDYGYTF. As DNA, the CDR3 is TGTGCCAGCAGTTTAAACCCCGCAGGGGACTATGGCTACACCTTC.

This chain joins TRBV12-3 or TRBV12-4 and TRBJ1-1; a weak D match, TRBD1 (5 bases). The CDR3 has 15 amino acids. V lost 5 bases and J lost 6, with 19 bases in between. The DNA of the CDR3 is TGTGCCAGCAGTCCACCCGGGACCTCCCTTTCTGAAGCTTTCTTT. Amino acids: CASSPPGTSLSEAFF.

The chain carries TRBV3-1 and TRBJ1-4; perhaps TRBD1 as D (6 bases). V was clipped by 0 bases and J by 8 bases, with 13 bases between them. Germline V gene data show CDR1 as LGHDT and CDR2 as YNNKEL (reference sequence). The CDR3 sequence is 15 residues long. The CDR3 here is CASSQEAGGEEKLFF. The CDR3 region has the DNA TGTGCCAGCAGCCAAGAGGCGGGGGGCGAGGAAAAACTGTTTTTT.

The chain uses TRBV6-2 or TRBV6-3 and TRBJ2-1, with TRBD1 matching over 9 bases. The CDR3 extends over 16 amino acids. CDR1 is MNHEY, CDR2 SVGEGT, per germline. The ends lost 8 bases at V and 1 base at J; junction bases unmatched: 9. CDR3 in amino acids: CASVRRGTGSYNEQFF. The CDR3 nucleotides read TGTGCCAGCGTACGTCGGGGGACAGGGTCCTACAATGAGCAGTTCTTC.

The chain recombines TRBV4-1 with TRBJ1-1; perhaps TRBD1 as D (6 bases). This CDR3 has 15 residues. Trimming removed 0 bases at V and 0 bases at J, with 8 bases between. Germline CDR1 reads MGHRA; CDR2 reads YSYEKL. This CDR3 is CASSQEGQMNTEAFF. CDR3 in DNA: TGCGCCAGCAGCCAAGAAGGACAGATGAACACTGAAGCTTTCTTT.